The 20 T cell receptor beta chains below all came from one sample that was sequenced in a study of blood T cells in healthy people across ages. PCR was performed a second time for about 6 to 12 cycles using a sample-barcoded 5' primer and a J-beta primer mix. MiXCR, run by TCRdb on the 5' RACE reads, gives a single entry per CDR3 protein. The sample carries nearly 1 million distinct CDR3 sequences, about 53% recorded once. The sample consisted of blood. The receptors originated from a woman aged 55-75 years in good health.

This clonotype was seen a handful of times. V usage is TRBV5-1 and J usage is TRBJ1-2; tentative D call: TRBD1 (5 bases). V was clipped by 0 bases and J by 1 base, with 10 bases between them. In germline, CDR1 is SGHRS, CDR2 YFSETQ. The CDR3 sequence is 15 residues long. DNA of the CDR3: TGCGCCAGCAGCTTGGGGACACCTTTTAACTATGGCTACACCTTC. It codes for CASSLGTPFNYGYTF.

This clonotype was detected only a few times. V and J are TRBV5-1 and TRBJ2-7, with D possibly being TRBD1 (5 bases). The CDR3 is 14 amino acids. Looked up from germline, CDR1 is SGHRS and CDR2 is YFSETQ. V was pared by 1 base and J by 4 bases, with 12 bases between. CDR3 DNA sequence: TGCGCCAGCAGCTTGCAGGGAAACTTGTACGAGCAGTACTTC. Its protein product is CASSLQGNLYEQYF.

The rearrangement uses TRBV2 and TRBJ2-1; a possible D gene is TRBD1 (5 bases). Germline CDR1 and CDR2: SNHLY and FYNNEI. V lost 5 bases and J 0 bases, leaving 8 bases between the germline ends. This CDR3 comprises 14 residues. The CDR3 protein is CASSPDSSYNEQFF. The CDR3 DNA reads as TGTGCCAGCAGTCCTGACAGCTCCTACAATGAGCAGTTCTTC.

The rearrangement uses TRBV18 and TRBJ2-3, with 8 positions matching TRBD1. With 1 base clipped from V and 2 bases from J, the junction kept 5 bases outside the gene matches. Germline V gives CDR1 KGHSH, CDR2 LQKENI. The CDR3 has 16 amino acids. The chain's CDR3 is CASSPRQGAPTDTQYF. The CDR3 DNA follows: TGTGCCAGCTCACCACGCCAGGGGGCTCCCACAGATACGCAGTATTTT.

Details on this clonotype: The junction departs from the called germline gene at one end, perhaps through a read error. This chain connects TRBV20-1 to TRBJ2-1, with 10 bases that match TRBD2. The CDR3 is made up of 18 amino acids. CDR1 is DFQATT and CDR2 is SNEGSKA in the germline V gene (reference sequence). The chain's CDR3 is CSARDPTYTSGKYSEQFF. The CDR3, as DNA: TGCAGTGCTAGAGATCCCACTTACACTAGCGGGAAGTACAGTGAGCAGTTCTTC.

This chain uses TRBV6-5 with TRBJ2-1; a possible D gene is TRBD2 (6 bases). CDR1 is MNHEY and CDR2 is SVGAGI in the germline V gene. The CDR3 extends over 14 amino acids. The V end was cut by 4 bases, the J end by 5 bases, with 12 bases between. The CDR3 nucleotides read TGTGCCAGCAGTTTTTCCCTAGCGAACAATGAGCAGTTCTTC. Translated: CASSFSLANNEQFF.

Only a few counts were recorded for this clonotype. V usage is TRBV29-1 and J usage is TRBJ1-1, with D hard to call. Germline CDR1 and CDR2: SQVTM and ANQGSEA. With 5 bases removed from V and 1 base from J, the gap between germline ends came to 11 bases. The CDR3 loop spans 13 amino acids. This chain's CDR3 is CSVPGPGNTEAFF. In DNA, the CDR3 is TGCAGCGTTCCCGGGCCGGGGAACACTGAAGCTTTCTTT.

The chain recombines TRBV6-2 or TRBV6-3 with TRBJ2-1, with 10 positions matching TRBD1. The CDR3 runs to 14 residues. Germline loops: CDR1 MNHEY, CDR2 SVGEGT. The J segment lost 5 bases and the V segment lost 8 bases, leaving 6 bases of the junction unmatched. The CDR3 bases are TGTGCCAGCTTGAGGACAGGGGGTCACAATGAGCAGTTCTTC. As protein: CASLRTGGHNEQFF.

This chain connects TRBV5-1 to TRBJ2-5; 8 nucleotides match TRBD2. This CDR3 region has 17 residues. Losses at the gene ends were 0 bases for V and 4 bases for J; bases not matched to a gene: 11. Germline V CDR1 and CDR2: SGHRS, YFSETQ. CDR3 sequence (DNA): TGCGCCAGCAGCTTGGGATCAACGGGAGGGCCGAGAGAGACCCAGTACTTC. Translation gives CASSLGSTGGPRETQYF.

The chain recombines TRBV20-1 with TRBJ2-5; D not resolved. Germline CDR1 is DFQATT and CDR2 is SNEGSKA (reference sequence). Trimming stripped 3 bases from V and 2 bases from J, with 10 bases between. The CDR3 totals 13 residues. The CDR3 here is CSASWQNQETQYF. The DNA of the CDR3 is TGCAGTGCTAGTTGGCAGAATCAAGAGACCCAGTACTTC.

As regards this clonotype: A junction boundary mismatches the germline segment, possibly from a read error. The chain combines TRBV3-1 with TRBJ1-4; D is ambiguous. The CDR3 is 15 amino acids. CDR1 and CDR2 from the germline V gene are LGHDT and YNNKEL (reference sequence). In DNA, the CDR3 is TGTGCCGGCAGCCAAGATCACGGAATAAATGAAAAACTGTTTTTT. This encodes CAGSQDHGINEKLFF.

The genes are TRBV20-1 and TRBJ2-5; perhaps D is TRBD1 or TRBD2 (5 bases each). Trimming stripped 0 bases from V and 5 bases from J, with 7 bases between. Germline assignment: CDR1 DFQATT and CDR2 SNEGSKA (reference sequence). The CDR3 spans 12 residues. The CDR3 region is CSARDWGETQYF. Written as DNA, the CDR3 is TGCAGTGCTAGAGATTGGGGGGAGACCCAGTACTTC.

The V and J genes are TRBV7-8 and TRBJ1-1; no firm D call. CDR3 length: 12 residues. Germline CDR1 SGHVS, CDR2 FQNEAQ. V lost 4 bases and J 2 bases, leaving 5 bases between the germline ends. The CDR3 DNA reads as TGTGCCAGCAGCTCAATAAACACTGAAGCTTTCTTT. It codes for CASSSINTEAFF.

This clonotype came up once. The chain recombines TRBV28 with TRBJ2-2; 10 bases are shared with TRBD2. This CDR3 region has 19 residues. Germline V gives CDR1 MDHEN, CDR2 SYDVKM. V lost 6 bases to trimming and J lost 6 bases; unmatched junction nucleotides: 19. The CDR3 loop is CASRWWWTSGTRNAGELFF. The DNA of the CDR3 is TGTGCCAGCAGATGGTGGTGGACTAGCGGAACCAGAAACGCCGGGGAGCTGTTTTTT.

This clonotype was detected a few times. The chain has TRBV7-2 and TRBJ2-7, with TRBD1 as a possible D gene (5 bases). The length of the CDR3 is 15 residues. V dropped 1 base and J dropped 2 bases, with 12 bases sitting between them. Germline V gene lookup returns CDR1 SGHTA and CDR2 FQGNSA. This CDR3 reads CASSLGQHLTYEQYF. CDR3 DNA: TGTGCCAGCAGCTTAGGACAGCATCTAACCTACGAGCAGTACTTC. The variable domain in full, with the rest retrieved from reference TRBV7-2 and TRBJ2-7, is GAGVSQSPSNKVTEKGKDVELRCDPISGHTALYWYRQSLGQGLEFLIYFQGNSAPDKSGLPSDRFSAERTGGSVSTLTIQRTQQEDSAVYLCASSLGQHLTYEQYFGPGTRLTVT.

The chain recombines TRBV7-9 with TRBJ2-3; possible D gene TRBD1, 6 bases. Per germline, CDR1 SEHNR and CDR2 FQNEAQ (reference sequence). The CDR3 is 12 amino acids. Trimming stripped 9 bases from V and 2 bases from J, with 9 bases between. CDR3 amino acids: CARQGITDTQYF. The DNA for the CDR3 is TGTGCCAGACAGGGAATCACAGATACGCAGTATTTT.

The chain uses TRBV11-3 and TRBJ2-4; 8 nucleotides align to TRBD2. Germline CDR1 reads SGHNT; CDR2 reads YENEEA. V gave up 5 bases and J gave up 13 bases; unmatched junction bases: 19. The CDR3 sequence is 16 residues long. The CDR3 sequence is CASSPRGAGGKKEQYF. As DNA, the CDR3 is TGTGCCAGCAGCCCAAGGGGGGCGGGAGGCAAGAAGGAGCAGTACTTC.

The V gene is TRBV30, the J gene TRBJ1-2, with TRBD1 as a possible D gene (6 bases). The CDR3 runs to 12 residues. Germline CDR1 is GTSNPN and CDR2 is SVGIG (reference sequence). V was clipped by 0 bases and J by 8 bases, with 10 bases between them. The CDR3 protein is CAWSVQGFGYTF. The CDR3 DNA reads TGTGCCTGGAGTGTACAGGGTTTCGGCTACACCTTC.

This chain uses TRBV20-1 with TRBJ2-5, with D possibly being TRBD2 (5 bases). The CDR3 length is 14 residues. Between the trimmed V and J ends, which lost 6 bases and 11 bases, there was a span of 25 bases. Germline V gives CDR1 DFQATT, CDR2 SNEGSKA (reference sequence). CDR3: CSAPLDFSYNEQYF. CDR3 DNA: TGCAGTGCCCCCCTGGACTTCTCCTACAATGAGCAGTACTTC.

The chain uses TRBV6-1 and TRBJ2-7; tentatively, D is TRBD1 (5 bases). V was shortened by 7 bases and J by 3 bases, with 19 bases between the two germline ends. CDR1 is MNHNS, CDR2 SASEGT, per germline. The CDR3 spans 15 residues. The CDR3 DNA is TGTGCCAGCACCTCGGGTCCCAGGGTCATCTACGAGCAGTACTTC. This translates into CASTSGPRVIYEQYF.